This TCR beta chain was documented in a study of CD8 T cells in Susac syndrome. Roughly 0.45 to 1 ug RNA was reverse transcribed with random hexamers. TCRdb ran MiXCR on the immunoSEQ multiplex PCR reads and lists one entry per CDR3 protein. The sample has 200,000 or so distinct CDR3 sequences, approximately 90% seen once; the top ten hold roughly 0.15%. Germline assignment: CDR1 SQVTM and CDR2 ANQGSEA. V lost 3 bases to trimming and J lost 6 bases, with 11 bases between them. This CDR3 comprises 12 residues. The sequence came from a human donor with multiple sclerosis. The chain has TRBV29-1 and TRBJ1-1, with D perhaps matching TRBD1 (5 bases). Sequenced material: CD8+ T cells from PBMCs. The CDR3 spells CSVDRGNPEAFF. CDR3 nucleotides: TGCAGCGTTGACCGGGGGAATCCTGAAGCTTTCTTT.